This T cell receptor (beta chain) was obtained from a study of blood T cell repertoires in COVID-19 (dated by TCRdb to 2019 to 2021). For the wider study: The collaborator samples originated in the United States, Italy and Spain and spanned the acute and convalescent phases of COVID-19. The samples were drawn from two sources: the first 160 participants of the ongoing ImmuneRACE study, and approximately 1,300 subjects contributed by 6 global collaborators. Sample metadata almost always included a de-identified subject ID, COVID-19 status, age in years and sex. The repertoires were released in a freely available public database intended as a resource for research on the immune response to SARS-CoV-2. The dataset comprised deeply sampled blood TCRbeta repertoires from subjects exposed to, actively infected with, or recovered from COVID-19. Where available, HLA class I and class II types were taken from metadata supplied by the sample provider and were not determined by assay-based typing. The prospective study material was composed of cDNA or gDNA derived from T cells, B-cell-depleted T cells, or PBMCs.

TCRbeta CDR3 regions were amplified from genomic DNA using the immunoSEQ Assay, a bias-controlled multiplex PCR. From the authors' description of their analysis: Within the assay, amplification of reference gene primers was used to estimate how many nucleated cells each sample contained. To quantify the absolute abundance of each unique TCRbeta CDR3 rearrangement, sequence reads were collapsed and filtered. For each sample, productive Simpson clonality was calculated as the square root of Simpson's diversity index across productive rearrangements. This is the immuneACCESS table as TCRdb keeps it, with only in-frame sequences that have V and J called. A part of the clones is gone; compared with another copy, unresolved V genes explain less than half, and the rest is unexplained. V and J calls and clone size are copied from that table; D and trimming were computed from the DNA. This sample is represented by a few hundred thousand clones; 89% of them were singletons. The top ten clonotypes cover roughly 5% of the sample.

Another Seattle source contributed samples from volunteer blood donors who had recovered from COVID-19. Whole blood was collected in K2EDTA tubes by collaborating institutions according to the institutions' own protocols. For TCRbeta analysis, collaborator samples were shipped as frozen whole blood, as isolated PBMCs, or as DNA extracted from either sample type. At the junction V is shortened by 4 bases and J by 8 bases, with 21 bases in between. The CDR3 goes from the cysteine to the phenylalanine over 16 residues. The only DNA kept is the CDR3, 48 bases in frame from the first base. Reading the germline V gene gives CDR1 SGHDT and CDR2 YYEEEE. For this clone: Its antigen is currently not known. The sample holds no much larger clone one base away, and base qualities are not on file.

Study-level results and caveats: The quantity of clinical and demographic metadata differed by source and by participant and was supplied without curation.

The receptor chain draws on TRBV5-6 and TRBJ1-4; the D gene is perhaps TRBD1, from 5 matching bases. The TCR originated in a woman in her thirties or forties who had recovered from COVID-19. Sample: peripheral blood. Here is the DNA: TGTGCCAGCAGCGACACGGGGGTAGGGCGAAGGGAAAAACTGTTTTTT. It translates to CASSDTGVGRREKLFF. The full variable domain, completed from the reference TRBV5-6 and TRBJ1-4 proteins outside the CDR3, reads DAGVTQSPTHLIKTRGQQVTLRCSPKSGHDTVSWYQQALGQGPQFIFQYYEEEERQRGNFPDRFSGHQFPNYSSELNVNALLLGDSALYLCASSDTGVGRREKLFFGSGTQLSVL.